The sequence of this TCR beta chain was determined in a study of blood T cell repertoires in COVID-19. Study at large: The United States, Italy and Spain were the sources of the acute and convalescent COVID-19 samples.

This clone was seen more than once but under ten times. The CDR3 covers 15 residues. The germline gives CDR1 MNHEY, CDR2 SMNVEV (reference sequence). V was cut by 4 bases and J by 1 base, with 14 bases left in between. Study processing details: Amplification of reference gene primers provided the estimated nucleated cell counts. The table came from immunoSEQ multiplex PCR; TCRdb's copy has only in-frame clones and leaves some out. Clonal size and the V and J genes are those of that table, whereas D and trimming came from the DNA. The sample comprises fewer than 70,000 clones, around 88% of which are singletons, and about 15% rests with the top ten.

The sequence came from a man aged 40-49 years with COVID-19, enrolled during active disease. Sequenced sample: peripheral blood. The J gene is TRBJ2-7, the V gene TRBV27; a weak D match, TRBD1 (6 bases). CDR3 in amino acids: CASSSPGAQSYEQYF. CDR3 DNA sequence: TGTGCCAGCAGTTCCCCAGGGGCCCAATCCTACGAGCAGTACTTC.